The entry below gives a single T cell receptor beta chain sequence along with its context. These data come from a study of blood T cell repertoires in COVID-19. Looking at the study overall: Material from acute and convalescent COVID-19 was sourced from the United States, Italy and Spain. T cells, B-cell-depleted T cells, or PBMCs provided the cDNA or gDNA that served as material.

In the source study's methods: Quantification of nucleated cells was approximated via reference gene primer amplification. Profiling relied on immunoSEQ multiplex PCR, and the TCRdb table lists in-frame clones only, not all of them. Clone size and V and J calls were adopted from that table, with D and trimming inferred from the DNA. The table shows about 260,000 clones, with more than 75% occurring only once. Germline V lookup: CDR1 SGHVS, CDR2 FQNEAQ. This CDR3 contains 16 residues. V was pared by 1 base and J by 0 bases, with 10 bases between. The source is a woman aged 50 to 65 with acute or convalescent COVID-19. This chain joins TRBV7-8 and TRBJ2-1; D possibly corresponds to TRBD2 (6 bases). Sample: peripheral blood. The CDR3 loop reads CASSLGGTSSYNEQFF. CDR3 coding DNA: TGTGCCAGCAGCTTAGGCGGGACGTCCTCCTACAATGAGCAGTTCTTC.